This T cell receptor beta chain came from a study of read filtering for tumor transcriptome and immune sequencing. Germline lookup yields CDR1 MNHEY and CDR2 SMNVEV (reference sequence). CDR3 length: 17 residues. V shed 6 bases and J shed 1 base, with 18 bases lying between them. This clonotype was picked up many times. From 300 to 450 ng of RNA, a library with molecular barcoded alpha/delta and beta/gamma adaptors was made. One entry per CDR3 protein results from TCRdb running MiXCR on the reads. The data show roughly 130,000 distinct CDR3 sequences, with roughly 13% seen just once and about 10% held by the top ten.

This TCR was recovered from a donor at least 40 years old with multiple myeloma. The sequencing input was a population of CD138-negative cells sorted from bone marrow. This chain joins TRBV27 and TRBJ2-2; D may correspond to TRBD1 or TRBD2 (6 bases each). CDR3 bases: TGTGCCAGCAGCCCATGGGGGGCCCTTAGGAACACCGGGGAGCTGTTTTTT. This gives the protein CASSPWGALRNTGELFF.